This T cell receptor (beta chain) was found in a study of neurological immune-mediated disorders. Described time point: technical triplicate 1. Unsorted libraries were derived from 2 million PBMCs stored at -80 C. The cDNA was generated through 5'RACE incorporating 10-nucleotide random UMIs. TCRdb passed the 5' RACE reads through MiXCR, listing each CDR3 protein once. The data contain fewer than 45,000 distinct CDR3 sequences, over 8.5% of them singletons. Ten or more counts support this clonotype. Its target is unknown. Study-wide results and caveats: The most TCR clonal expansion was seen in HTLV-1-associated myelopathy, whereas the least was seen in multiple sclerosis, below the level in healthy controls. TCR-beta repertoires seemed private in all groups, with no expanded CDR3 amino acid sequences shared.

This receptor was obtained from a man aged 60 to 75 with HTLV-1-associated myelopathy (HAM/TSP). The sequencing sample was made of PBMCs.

The CDR3 is CSVEVNRKAFF. CDR3 nucleotide sequence: TGCAGCGTTGAAGTAAACAGGAAAGCTTTCTTT. This rearrangement joins TRBV29-1 to TRBJ1-1, with a tentative D call TRBD1 (5 bases). The CDR3 has 11 amino acids. Between the trimmed V and J ends, which lost 1 base and 9 bases, there was a span of 9 bases. Germline CDR1 is SQVTM and CDR2 is ANQGSEA.